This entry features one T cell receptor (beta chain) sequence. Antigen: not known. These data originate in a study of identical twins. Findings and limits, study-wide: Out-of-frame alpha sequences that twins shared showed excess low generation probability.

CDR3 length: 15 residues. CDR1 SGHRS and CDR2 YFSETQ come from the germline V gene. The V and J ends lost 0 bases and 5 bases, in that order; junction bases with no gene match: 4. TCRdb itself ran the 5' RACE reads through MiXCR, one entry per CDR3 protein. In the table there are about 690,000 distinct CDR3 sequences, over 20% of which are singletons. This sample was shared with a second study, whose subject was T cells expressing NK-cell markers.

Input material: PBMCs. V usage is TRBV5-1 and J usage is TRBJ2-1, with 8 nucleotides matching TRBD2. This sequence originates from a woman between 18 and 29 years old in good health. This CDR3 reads CASSLDLAGDNEQFF. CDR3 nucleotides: TGCGCCAGCAGCTTGGATCTAGCGGGCGACAATGAGCAGTTCTTC.